This TCR delta chain was documented in a study of gamma-delta chains in newborns, infants, children. In the study overall: Microbial exposure reportedly drives polyclonal innate γδ T cell expansion after birth.

Deletions cut 2 bases from V and 1 base from J, with 20 bases between. CDR1 is TSWWSYY, CDR2 QGS, per germline. The CDR3 runs to 18 residues. TCRdb reanalyzed the reads using CATT. The profile shows fewer than 14,000 delta-chain clones, 3% to 4% of them singletons. This clone was detected a few times. The chain has TRDV1 and TRDJ1; D is unclear. The sample was blood. The receptor comes from a child who was a newborn, infant or young child, either healthy, febrile or measles-vaccinated (not recorded which). CDR3 DNA sequence: TGTGCTCTTGGGGAATTTTCGCTCTCCCCAGGGTGCACCGATAAACTCATCTTT. It yields the protein CALGEFSLSPGCTDKLIF.